This T cell receptor (beta chain) was identified during a study of blood T cell repertoires in COVID-19. Cohort 3 donors were reported recovered after two negative PCRs, clearance, or symptom resolution. This table comes from immunoSEQ multiplex PCR, and its TCRdb copy is limited to in-frame clones, with some not included. The sample carries 130,000 or so clones, roughly four fifths recorded once. Trimming took 4 bases from V and 9 from J, leaving 19 bases between them. The CDR3 spans 15 residues. Germline V lookup: CDR1 LNHDA, CDR2 SQIVND (reference sequence). The sample was PBMCs or T cells enriched from blood (not recorded which). The J gene is TRBJ1-5, the V gene TRBV19; D possibly corresponds to TRBD1 (5 bases). The origin of this receptor is a man aged 30 to 39 who had recovered from COVID-19. The CDR3 reads CASSKYRGDYRPQHF. The CDR3 DNA sequence: TGTGCCAGTAGTAAATATCGGGGGGATTATCGGCCCCAGCATTTT.